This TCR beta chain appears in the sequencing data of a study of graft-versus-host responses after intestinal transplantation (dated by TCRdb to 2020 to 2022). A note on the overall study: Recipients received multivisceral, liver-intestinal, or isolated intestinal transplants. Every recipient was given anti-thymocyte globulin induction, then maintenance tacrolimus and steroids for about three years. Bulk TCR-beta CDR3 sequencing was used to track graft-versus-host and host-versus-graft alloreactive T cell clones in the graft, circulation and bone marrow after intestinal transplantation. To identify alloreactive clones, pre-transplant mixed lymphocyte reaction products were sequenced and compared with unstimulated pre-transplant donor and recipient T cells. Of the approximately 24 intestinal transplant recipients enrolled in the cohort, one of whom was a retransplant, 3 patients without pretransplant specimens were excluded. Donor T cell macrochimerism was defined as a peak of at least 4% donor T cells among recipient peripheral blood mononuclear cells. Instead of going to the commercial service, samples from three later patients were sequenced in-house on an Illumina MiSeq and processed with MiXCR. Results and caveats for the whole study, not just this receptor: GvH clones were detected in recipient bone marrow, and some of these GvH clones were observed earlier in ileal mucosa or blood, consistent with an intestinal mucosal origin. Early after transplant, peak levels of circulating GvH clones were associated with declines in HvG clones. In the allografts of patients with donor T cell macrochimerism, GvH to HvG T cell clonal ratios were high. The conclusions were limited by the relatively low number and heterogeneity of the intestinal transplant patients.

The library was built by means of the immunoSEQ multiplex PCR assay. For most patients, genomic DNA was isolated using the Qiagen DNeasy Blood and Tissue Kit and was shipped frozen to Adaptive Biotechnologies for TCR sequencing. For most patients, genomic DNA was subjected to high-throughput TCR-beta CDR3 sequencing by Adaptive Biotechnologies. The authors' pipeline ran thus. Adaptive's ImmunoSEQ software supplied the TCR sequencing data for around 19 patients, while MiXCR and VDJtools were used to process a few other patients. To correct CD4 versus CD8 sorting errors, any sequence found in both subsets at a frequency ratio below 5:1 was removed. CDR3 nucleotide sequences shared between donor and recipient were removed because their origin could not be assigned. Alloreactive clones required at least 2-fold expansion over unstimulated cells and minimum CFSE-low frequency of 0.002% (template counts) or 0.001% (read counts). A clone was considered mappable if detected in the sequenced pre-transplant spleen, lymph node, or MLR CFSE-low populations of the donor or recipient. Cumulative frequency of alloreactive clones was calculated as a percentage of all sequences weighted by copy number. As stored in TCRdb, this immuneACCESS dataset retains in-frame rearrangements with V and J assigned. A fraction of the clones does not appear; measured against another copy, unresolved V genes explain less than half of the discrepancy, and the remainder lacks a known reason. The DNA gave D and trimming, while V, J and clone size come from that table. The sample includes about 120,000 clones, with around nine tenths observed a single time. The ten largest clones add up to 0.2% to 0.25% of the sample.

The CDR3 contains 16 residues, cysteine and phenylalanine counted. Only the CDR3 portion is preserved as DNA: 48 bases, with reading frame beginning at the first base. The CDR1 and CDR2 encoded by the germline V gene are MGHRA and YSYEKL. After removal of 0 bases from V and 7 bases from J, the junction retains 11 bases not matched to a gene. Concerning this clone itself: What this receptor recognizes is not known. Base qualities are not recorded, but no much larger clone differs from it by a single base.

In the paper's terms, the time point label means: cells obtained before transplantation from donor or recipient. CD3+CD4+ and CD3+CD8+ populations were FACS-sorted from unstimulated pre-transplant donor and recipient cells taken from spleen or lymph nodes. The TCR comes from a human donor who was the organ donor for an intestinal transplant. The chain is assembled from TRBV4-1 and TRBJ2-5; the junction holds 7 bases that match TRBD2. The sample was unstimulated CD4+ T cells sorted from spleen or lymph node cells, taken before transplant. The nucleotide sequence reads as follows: TGCGCCAGCAGCCAAGATAGGGAGGGCCTAATAGGGACCCAGTACTTC. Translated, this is CASSQDREGLIGTQYF.